This T cell receptor (beta chain) was recorded in a study of technical replicates of blood from a handful of donors. The data were produced by immunoSEQ multiplex PCR, yet TCRdb's version contains in-frame clones alone and is incomplete. Found here are roughly 60,000 clones, less than 95% of them singletons; the top ten hold about 2.9%. Sequenced material: PBMCs. This clonotype was obtained from a human donor in good health. Some clones in this sample may be carry-over from other donors' samples.

The CDR3, as DNA: TGTGCCTGGGCCACCGAGCATAAAGCTAACTATGGCTACACCTTC. Translating it yields CAWATEHKANYGYTF. The V and J genes are TRBV30 and TRBJ1-2; D remains unclear. CDR3 length equals 15 residues. The V end was cut by 5 bases, the J end by 0 bases, with 16 bases between. CDR1 is GTSNPN, CDR2 SVGIG, per germline (reference sequence).